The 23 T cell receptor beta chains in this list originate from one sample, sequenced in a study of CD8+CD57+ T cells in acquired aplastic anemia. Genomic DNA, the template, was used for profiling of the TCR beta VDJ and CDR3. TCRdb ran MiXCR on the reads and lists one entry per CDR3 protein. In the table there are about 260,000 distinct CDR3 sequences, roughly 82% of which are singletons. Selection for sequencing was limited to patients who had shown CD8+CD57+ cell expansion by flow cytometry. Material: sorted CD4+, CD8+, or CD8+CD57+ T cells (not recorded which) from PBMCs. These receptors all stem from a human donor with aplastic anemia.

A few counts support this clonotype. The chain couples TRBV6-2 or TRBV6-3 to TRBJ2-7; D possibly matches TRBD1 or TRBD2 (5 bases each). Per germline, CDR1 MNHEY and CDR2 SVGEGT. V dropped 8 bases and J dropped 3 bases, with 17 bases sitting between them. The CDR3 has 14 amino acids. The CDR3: CASHPRGPLYEQYF. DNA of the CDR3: TGTGCCAGCCACCCTCGGGGCCCCCTCTACGAGCAGTACTTC.

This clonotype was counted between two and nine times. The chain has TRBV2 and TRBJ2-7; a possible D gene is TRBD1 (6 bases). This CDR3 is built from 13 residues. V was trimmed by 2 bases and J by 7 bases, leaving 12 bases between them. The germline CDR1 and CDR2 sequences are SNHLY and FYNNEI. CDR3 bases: TGTGCCAGCAGTGAAATGGGGGCAGGGGAGCAGTACTTC. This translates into CASSEMGAGEQYF. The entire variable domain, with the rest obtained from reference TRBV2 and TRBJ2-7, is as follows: EPEVTQTPSHQVTQMGQEVILRCVPISNHLYFYWYRQILGQKVEFLVSFYNNEISEKSEIFDDQFSVERPDGSNFTLKIRSTKLEDSAMYFCASSEMGAGEQYFGPGTRLTVT.

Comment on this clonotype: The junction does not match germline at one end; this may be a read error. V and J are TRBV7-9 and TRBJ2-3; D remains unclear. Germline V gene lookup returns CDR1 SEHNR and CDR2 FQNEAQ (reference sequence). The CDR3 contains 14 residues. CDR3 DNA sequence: TGTGCCAGCAGCCCGAGGCGGTTTGAAGAGACCCAGTACTTT. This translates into CASSPRRFEETQYF. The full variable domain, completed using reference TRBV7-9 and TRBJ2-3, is DTGVSQNPRHKITKRGQNVTFRCDPISEHNRLYWYRQTLGQGPEFLTYFQNEAQLEKSRLLSDRFSAERPKGSFSTLEIQRTEQGDSAMYLCASSPRRFEETQYFGPGTRLTVL.

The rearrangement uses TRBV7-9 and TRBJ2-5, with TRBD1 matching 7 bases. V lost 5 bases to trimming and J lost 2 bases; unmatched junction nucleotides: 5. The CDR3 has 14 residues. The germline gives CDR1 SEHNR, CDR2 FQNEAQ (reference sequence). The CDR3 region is CASSKGRGQETQYF. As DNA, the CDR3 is TGTGCCAGCAGCAAGGGCAGGGGGCAAGAGACCCAGTACTTC.

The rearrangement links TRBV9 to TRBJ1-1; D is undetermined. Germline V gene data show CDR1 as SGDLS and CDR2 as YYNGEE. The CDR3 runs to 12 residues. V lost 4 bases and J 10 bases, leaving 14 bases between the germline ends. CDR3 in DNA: TGTGCCAGCAGCTTAGAGACCTCTGGAGCTTTCTTT. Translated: CASSLETSGAFF.

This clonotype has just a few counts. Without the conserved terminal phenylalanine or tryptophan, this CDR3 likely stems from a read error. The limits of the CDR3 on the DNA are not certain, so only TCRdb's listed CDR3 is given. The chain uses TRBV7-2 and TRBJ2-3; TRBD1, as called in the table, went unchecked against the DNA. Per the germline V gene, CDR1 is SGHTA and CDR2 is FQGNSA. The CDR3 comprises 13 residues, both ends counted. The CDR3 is CASSLAGWGYEQY.

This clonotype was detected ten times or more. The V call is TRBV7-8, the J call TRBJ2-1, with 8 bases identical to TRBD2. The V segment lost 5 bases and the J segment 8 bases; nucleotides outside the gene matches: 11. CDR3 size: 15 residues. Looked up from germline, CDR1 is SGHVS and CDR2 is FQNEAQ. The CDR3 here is CASSASGSKSDEQFF. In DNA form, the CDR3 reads TGTGCCAGCAGCGCCAGCGGGAGTAAGTCCGATGAGCAGTTCTTC.

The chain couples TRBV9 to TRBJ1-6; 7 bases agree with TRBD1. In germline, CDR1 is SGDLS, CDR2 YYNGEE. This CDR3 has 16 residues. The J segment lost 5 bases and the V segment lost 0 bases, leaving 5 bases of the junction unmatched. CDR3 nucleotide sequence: TGTGCCAGCAGCGTAGCAGGGACAGCGGATAATTCACCCCTCCACTTT. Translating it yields CASSVAGTADNSPLHF.

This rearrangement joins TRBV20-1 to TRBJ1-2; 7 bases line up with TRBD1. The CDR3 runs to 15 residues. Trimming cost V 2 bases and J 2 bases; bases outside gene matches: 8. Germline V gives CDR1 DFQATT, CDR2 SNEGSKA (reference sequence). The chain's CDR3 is CSARQTDRNNYGYTF. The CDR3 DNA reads TGCAGTGCTAGACAAACGGACAGGAACAACTATGGCTACACCTTC.

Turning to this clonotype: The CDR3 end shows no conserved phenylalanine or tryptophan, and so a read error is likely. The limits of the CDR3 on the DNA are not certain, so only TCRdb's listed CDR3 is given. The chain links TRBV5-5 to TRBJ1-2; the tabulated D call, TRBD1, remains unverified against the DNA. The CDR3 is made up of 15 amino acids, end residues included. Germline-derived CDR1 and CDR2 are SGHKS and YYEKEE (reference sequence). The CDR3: CASSLNRGAPSSSTS.

CDR3 sequence reads: CASSLWASGSTQYF. In DNA form, the CDR3 reads TGCGCCAGCAGCTTGTGGGCAAGCGGGAGTACGCAGTATTTT. This chain uses TRBV5-1 with TRBJ2-3; 8 bases agree with TRBD2. The CDR3 contains 14 residues. Losses at the gene ends were 1 base for V and 8 bases for J; bases not matched to a gene: 6. Germline-derived CDR1 and CDR2 are SGHRS and YFSETQ.

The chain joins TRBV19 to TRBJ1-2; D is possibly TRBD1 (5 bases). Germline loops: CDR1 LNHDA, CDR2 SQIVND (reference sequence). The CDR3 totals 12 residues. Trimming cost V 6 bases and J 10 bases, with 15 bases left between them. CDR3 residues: CASSLTSGAYTF. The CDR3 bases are TGTGCCAGTAGCCTGACTAGCGGGGCCTACACCTTC.

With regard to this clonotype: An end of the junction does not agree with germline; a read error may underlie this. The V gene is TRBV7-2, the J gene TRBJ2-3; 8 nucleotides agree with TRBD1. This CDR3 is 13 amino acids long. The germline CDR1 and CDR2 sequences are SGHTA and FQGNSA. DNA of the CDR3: TGTGCCAGCGGCGAGGCAGGGGGCGCCGACCAGTATTTC. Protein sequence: CASGEAGGADQYF.

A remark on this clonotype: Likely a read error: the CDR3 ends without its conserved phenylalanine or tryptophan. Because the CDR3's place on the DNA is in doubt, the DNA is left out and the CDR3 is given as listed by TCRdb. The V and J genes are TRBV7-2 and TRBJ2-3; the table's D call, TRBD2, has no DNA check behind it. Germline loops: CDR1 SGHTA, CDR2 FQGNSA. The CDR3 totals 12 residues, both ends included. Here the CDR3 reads CASSLGAGTQNL.

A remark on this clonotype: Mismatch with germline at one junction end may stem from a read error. The chain's CDR3 is CASSDYSITQYF. Here the CDR3 DNA reads TGCGCCAGCAGCGATTACAGCATTACGCAGTATTTT. The chain couples TRBV5-8 to TRBJ2-3; D unclear. The germline CDR1 and CDR2 sequences are SGHTS and YDEGEE. The CDR3 runs to 12 residues. Full variable domain (missing parts from reference TRBV5-8 and TRBJ2-3): EAGVTQSPTHLIKTRGQQATLRCSPISGHTSVYWYQQALGLGLQFLLWYDEGEERNRGNFPPRFSGRQFPNYSSELNVNALELEDSALYLCASSDYSITQYFGPGTRLTVL.

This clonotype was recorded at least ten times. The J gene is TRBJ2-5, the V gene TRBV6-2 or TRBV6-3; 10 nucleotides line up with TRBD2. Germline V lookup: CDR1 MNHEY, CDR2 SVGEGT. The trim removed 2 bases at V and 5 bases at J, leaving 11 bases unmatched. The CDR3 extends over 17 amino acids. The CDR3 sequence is CASSYRSLAGERETQYF. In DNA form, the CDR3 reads TGTGCCAGCAGTTACCGATCCCTAGCGGGGGAAAGGGAGACCCAGTACTTC.

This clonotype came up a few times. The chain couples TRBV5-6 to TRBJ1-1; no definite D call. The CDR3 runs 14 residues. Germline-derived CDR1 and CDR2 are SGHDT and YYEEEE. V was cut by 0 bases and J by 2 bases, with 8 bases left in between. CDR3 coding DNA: TGTGCCAGCAGCTTGGAGAGGGTCAACACTGAAGCTTTCTTT. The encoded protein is CASSLERVNTEAFF.

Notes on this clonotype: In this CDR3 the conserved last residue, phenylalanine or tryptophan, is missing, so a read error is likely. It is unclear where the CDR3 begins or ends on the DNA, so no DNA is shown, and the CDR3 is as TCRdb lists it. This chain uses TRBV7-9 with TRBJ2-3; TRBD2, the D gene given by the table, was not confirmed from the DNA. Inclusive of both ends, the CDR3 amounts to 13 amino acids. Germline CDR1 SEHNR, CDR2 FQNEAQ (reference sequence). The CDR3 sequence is CASSFAGSTREQY.

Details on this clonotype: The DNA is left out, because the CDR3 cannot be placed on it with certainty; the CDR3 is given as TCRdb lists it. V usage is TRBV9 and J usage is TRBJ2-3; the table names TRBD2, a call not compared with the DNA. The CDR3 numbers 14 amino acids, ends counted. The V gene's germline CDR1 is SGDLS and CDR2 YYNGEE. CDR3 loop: CASSPWASGSNEHF.

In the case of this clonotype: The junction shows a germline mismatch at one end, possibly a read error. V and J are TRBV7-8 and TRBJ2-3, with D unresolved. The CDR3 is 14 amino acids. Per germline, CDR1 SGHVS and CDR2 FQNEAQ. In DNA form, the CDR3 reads TGTGCCAGCAGCTTAGCGCAAGGTCCAGACACGCACTATTTT. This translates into CASSLAQGPDTHYF.

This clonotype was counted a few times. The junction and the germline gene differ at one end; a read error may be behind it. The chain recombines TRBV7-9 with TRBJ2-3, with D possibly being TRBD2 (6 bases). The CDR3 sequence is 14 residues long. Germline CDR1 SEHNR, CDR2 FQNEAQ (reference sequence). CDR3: CAYEVAAGQDTQYF. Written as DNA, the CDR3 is TGTGCCTACGAGGTAGCGGCGGGTCAAGATACCCAGTACTTT.

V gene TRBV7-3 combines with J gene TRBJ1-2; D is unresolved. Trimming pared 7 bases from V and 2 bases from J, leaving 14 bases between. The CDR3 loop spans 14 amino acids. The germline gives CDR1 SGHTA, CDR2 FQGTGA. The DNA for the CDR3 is TGTGCCAGCACACTGAGAGGTTCGAACTATGGCTACACCTTC. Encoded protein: CASTLRGSNYGYTF.

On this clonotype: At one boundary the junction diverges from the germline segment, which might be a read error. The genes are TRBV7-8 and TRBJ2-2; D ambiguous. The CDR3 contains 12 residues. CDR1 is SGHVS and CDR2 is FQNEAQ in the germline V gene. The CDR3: CASSFVPDEIAF. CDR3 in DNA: TGTGCCAGCAGCTTTGTCCCAGACGAGATAGCTTTT. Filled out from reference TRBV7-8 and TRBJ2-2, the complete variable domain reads GAGVSQSPRYKVAKRGQDVALRCDPISGHVSLFWYQQALGQGPEFLTYFQNEAQLDKSGLPSDRFFAERPEGSVSTLKIQRTQQEDSAVYLCASSFVPDEIAFGEGSRLTVL.